Below are 27 T cell receptor beta chains sequenced from a single sample in a study of blood T cell repertoires in COVID-19. Here immunoSEQ multiplex PCR was the method, and the copy in TCRdb shows in-frame clones only, minus some. The sample shows some 160,000 clones, about 80% of them seen only once. Sequencing was performed on PBMCs or T cells enriched from blood (not recorded which). The receptors originated from a woman aged 55 to 70 who had recovered from COVID-19.

The rearrangement links TRBV6-5 to TRBJ2-7, with D perhaps matching TRBD2 (5 bases). Trimming removed 6 bases from V and 7 bases from J, with 10 bases in between. The CDR3 is 11 residues long. Germline CDR1 and CDR2: MNHEY and SVGAGI. CDR3 sequence (DNA): TGTGCCAGCAGATACCCGGGAGAGCAGTACTTC. Translated, it gives CASRYPGEQYF.

The sample holds one count of this clone. The chain couples TRBV9 to TRBJ2-5, with TRBD2 identical over 7 bases. This CDR3 is 15 amino acids long. Germline loops: CDR1 SGDLS, CDR2 YYNGEE. V lost 0 bases, J lost 4 bases, and 6 bases stayed unmatched. CDR3 nucleotides: TGTGCCAGCAGCGTAGCGTCTAGCGGTCTAGAGACCCAGTACTTC. It encodes CASSVASSGLETQYF.

The chain uses TRBV18 and TRBJ2-7; no clear D. The V end lost 6 bases, the J end lost 6 bases, and 15 bases lay between the germline ends. Germline loops: CDR1 KGHSH, CDR2 LQKENI. CDR3 length equals 13 residues. This CDR3 is CASSQRIELEQYF. The CDR3 DNA sequence: TGTGCCAGCTCCCAAAGAATAGAACTCGAGCAGTACTTC.

This rearrangement joins TRBV9 to TRBJ2-3; TRBD2 is a possible D gene (7 bases). Germline CDR1 is SGDLS and CDR2 is YYNGEE. The CDR3 consists of 13 residues. Trimming stripped 5 bases from V and 3 bases from J, with 10 bases between. CDR3 protein: CASRGGGTDTQYF. DNA of the CDR3: TGTGCCAGCAGGGGAGGGGGGACAGATACGCAGTATTTT.

The chain links TRBV5-4 to TRBJ1-1; TRBD1 matches 11 bases. With 5 bases clipped from V and 1 base from J, the junction kept 10 bases outside the gene matches. CDR1 and CDR2 (germline): SGHNT, YYREEE (reference sequence). This CDR3 comprises 17 residues. The CDR3 reads CASRSGQGAWGNTEAFF. The CDR3 region has the DNA TGTGCCAGCAGGAGCGGACAGGGGGCTTGGGGGAACACTGAAGCTTTCTTT.

This clone appeared a few times. The chain joins TRBV11-2 to TRBJ1-4; perhaps TRBD1 as D (6 bases). V shed 0 bases and J shed 5 bases, with 13 bases lying between them. This CDR3 has 16 residues. The germline CDR1 and CDR2 sequences are SGHAT and FQNNGV. The CDR3 loop reads CASSLDWQGTNEKLFF. CDR3 nucleotides: TGTGCCAGCAGCTTAGATTGGCAGGGGACGAATGAAAAACTGTTTTTT.

The V call is TRBV18, the J call TRBJ1-2, with 10 bases that match TRBD1. V was pared by 3 bases and J by 5 bases, with 9 bases of the junction left unmatched. Germline CDR1 and CDR2: KGHSH and LQKENI. This CDR3 comprises 16 residues. CDR3 in amino acids: CASSPFDRGLNYGYTF. The CDR3 DNA is TGTGCCAGCTCACCCTTCGACAGGGGGCTAAATTATGGCTACACCTTC. The full variable domain, in which reference TRBV18 and TRBJ1-2 provide the parts outside the CDR3, is NAGVMQNPRHLVRRRGQEARLRCSPMKGHSHVYWYRQLPEEGLKFMVYLQKENIIDESGMPKERFSAEFPKEGPSILRIQQVVRGDSAAYFCASSPFDRGLNYGYTFGSGTRLTVV.

This clone was seen only once. The J gene is TRBJ1-1, the V gene TRBV7-6; D is undetermined. The CDR3 contains 15 residues. CDR1 is SGHVS, CDR2 FNYEAQ, per germline. Trimming removed 1 base at V and 0 bases at J, with 9 bases between. The CDR3 coding sequence is TGTGCCAGCAGCTTAGGAGGCCCTATGAACACTGAAGCTTTCTTT. Protein: CASSLGGPMNTEAFF.

As DNA, the CDR3 is TGTGCCAGCAGTGCACAGGGGGCAGAAAAACTGTTTTTT. As protein: CASSAQGAEKLFF. The V gene is TRBV25-1, the J gene TRBJ1-4, with 9 positions matching TRBD1. This CDR3 has 13 amino acids. The trim removed 4 bases at V and 8 bases at J, leaving 2 bases unmatched. CDR1 is MGHDK, CDR2 SYGVNS, per germline.

The CDR3 region is CASSYSRGAGANVLTF. The DNA for the CDR3 is TGTGCCAGCAGTTACTCGCGGGGCGCTGGGGCCAACGTCCTGACTTTC. The chain carries TRBV6-5 and TRBJ2-6; weak D call: TRBD2 (6 bases). Germline assignment: CDR1 MNHEY and CDR2 SVGAGI. Between the trimmed V and J ends, which lost 0 bases and 2 bases, there was a span of 8 bases. The CDR3 consists of 16 residues.

The CDR3 loop reads CASGPTGPYEQYF. In DNA, the CDR3 is TGTGCTAGTGGTCCGACAGGGCCCTACGAGCAGTACTTC. The chain joins TRBV12-5 to TRBJ2-7; 7 bases are shared with TRBD1. Trimming removed 5 bases from V and 2 bases from J; junction bases left unmatched: 3. Germline CDR1 reads LGHNT; CDR2 reads FRNRAP. The CDR3 loop spans 13 amino acids.

This chain joins TRBV10-2 and TRBJ1-2; possibly TRBD1 for D (5 bases). Germline CDR1 is WSHSY and CDR2 is SAAADI. The CDR3 contains 14 residues. Trimming cost V 10 bases and J 2 bases, with 17 bases left between them. The CDR3, as DNA: TGCGCCATCCTTGGGGCAGGATCAAACTATGGCTACACCTTC. Translated: CAILGAGSNYGYTF.

On this clone: The sample has other DNA sequences that encode this CDR3 too. The CDR3 DNA reads as TGCAGCGTTCACAGGGGATCCTACGAGCAGTACTTC. Its translation is CSVHRGSYEQYF. V and J are TRBV29-1 and TRBJ2-7; 7 bases fit TRBD1. With V trimmed by 5 bases and J by 1 base, 2 bases remained unmatched. CDR3 length: 12 residues. Germline lookup yields CDR1 SQVTM and CDR2 ANQGSEA.

V is TRBV11-1 and J is TRBJ1-1; a weak D match, TRBD1 (5 bases). Trimming removed 8 bases at V and 5 bases at J, with 18 bases between. The CDR3 contains 14 residues. Germline-derived CDR1 and CDR2 are SGHAT and FQDESV (reference sequence). The CDR3 spells CASSGTGGWTEAFF. CDR3 DNA: TGTGCCAGCTCGGGGACGGGAGGGTGGACTGAAGCTTTCTTT. Full variable domain (rest looked up from reference TRBV11-1 and TRBJ1-1): EAEVAQSPRYKITEKSQAVAFWCDPISGHATLYWYRQILGQGPELLVQFQDESVVDDSQLPKDRFSAERLKGVDSTLKIQPAELGDSAMYLCASSGTGGWTEAFFGQGTRLTVV.

The J gene is TRBJ1-5, the V gene TRBV2; 7 positions agree with TRBD1. Germline CDR1 is SNHLY and CDR2 is FYNNEI. CDR3 length: 13 residues. Trimming at V came to 10 bases and at J to 3 bases, leaving 6 bases not matched to a gene. The CDR3 spells CATRQGVNQPQHF. The CDR3 region has the DNA TGTGCCACAAGACAGGGCGTCAATCAGCCCCAGCATTTT.

This clone was recorded a few times. The chain uses TRBV29-1 and TRBJ2-5, with 9 bases identical to TRBD2. V trimming: 5 bases; J trimming: 4 bases; junction bases outside the gene matches: 11. The CDR3 extends over 15 amino acids. Germline V gene lookup returns CDR1 SQVTM and CDR2 ANQGSEA. The CDR3 nucleotides read TGCAGCGTTTACTCACTTAGCGGGGGCGGAGAGACCCAGTACTTC. This encodes CSVYSLSGGGETQYF.

The V gene is TRBV13, the J gene TRBJ1-4, with 8 bases identical to TRBD1. The germline CDR1 and CDR2 sequences are PRHDT and FYEKMQ (reference sequence). This CDR3 is built from 19 residues. Trimming removed 5 bases from V and 0 bases from J; junction bases left unmatched: 14. The chain's CDR3 is CASSPYRQDRETTNEKLFF. In DNA form, the CDR3 reads TGTGCCAGCAGCCCGTACCGCCAGGACAGGGAAACAACTAATGAAAAACTGTTTTTT.

The V gene is TRBV7-9, the J gene TRBJ2-7, with a possible D match to TRBD2 (6 bases). Trimming removed 3 bases at V and 0 bases at J, with 12 bases between. Per germline, CDR1 SEHNR and CDR2 FQNEAQ (reference sequence). The CDR3 has 15 amino acids. DNA for the CDR3: TGTGCCAGCAGCTTCGGGACTGTTAGCTCCTACGAGCAGTACTTC. It specifies CASSFGTVSSYEQYF.

The rearrangement uses TRBV25-1 and TRBJ1-6; TRBD1 matches at 9 bases. CDR1 is MGHDK, CDR2 SYGVNS, per germline. Losses at the gene ends were 4 bases for V and 7 bases for J; bases not matched to a gene: 2. The length of the CDR3 is 14 residues. The CDR3 DNA reads TGTGCCAGCAGTGTAGGGACAGGGAATTCACCCCTCCACTTT. Its translation is CASSVGTGNSPLHF.

A remark on this clone: Additional DNA sequences in this sample encode the identical CDR3. The chain has TRBV7-2 and TRBJ2-5, with D possibly being TRBD1 (5 bases). Trimming pared 1 base from V and 7 bases from J, leaving 13 bases between. The CDR3 totals 14 residues. The germline V gene has CDR1 SGHTA and CDR2 FQGNSA. The CDR3 nucleotides are TGTGCCAGCAGCTTAGATGGGGCCCCAGGGACCCAGTACTTC. It translates to CASSLDGAPGTQYF.

The chain employs TRBV2 and TRBJ2-1, with TRBD2 matching 7 bases. V lost 2 bases and J lost 4; bases outside the gene matches: 5. This CDR3 contains 15 residues. The germline V gene has CDR1 SNHLY and CDR2 FYNNEI. The CDR3 protein is CASSELASGYNEQFF. CDR3 DNA sequence: TGTGCCAGCAGTGAATTGGCTAGCGGATACAATGAGCAGTTCTTC. The variable domain in full, completed from reference TRBV2 and TRBJ2-1, reads EPEVTQTPSHQVTQMGQEVILRCVPISNHLYFYWYRQILGQKVEFLVSFYNNEISEKSEIFDDQFSVERPDGSNFTLKIRSTKLEDSAMYFCASSELASGYNEQFFGPGTRLTVL.

The chain employs TRBV9 and TRBJ1-1; perhaps TRBD1 as D (5 bases). V shed 4 bases and J shed 4 bases, with 11 bases lying between them. CDR1 is SGDLS, CDR2 YYNGEE, per germline. The CDR3 is 13 amino acids. The CDR3 nucleotides are TGTGCCAGCAGCCCCGGGGGGGGCACTGAAGCTTTCTTT. Protein sequence: CASSPGGGTEAFF.

V usage is TRBV29-1 and J usage is TRBJ2-1, with D perhaps TRBD1 (6 bases). CDR3 length: 13 amino acids. Germline CDR1 reads SQVTM; CDR2 reads ANQGSEA. V shed 3 bases and J shed 8 bases, with 14 bases lying between them. The CDR3 coding sequence is TGCAGCGTTGAGGACAGTAGTGGCTATGAGCAGTTCTTC. Translation gives CSVEDSSGYEQFF.

This chain links TRBV3-1 (or the pseudogene TRBV3-2) with TRBJ1-2, with no clear D. Germline loops: CDR1 LGHDT, CDR2 YNNKEL (reference sequence). The CDR3 has 14 amino acids. V was shortened by 2 bases and J by 4 bases, with 11 bases between the two germline ends. In DNA, the CDR3 is TGTGCCAGCAGCCAAAATGCGGGATCCTATGGCTACACCTTC. Translation: CASSQNAGSYGYTF.

The V call is TRBV5-1, the J call TRBJ2-5; D not certain. The CDR3 length is 14 residues. Germline CDR1 and CDR2: SGHRS and YFSETQ. Trimming stripped 0 bases from V and 4 bases from J, with 10 bases between. CDR3 residues: CASSLVPGPETQYF. CDR3 bases: TGCGCCAGCAGCTTGGTGCCGGGTCCAGAGACCCAGTACTTC.

This clone appeared a few times. The J gene is TRBJ2-1, the V gene TRBV5-5; the match to TRBD2 covers 16 bases. CDR1 is SGHKS, CDR2 YYEKEE, per germline (reference sequence). This CDR3 spans 16 amino acids. Unmatched junction bases numbered 9, after V lost 3 bases and J lost 12 bases. The CDR3 bases are TGTGCCAGCAGCTCCTCCGGGACTAGCGGGGGGGCGGTGCAGTTCTTC. Amino acid sequence: CASSSSGTSGGAVQFF.

The J gene is TRBJ1-2, the V gene TRBV4-2; no definite D call. The germline CDR1 and CDR2 sequences are LGHNA and YNFKEQ. V was shortened by 0 bases and J by 5 bases, with 16 bases between the two germline ends. CDR3 length equals 16 residues. CDR3 sequence reads: CASSQEAAELRYGYTF. CDR3 DNA: TGTGCCAGCAGCCAAGAGGCGGCGGAGCTAAGGTATGGCTACACCTTC.